Following are 28 T cell receptor beta chains from one sample sequenced in a study of technical replicates of blood from a few donors. Profiling relied on immunoSEQ multiplex PCR, and the TCRdb table lists in-frame clones only, not all of them. The table records 45,000 to 60,000 clones, 95% to 97% of them present only once. Input material: T cells isolated from PBMCs. These TCRs come from a human donor in good health.

This clone appeared once. V gene TRBV7-2 combines with J gene TRBJ2-1; D remains unclear. CDR1 is SGHTA and CDR2 is FQGNSA in the germline V gene. The CDR3 totals 14 residues. V was cut by 0 bases and J by 3 bases, with 6 bases left in between. CDR3 DNA: TGTGCCAGCAGCTTAGCTGGCAGCTACAATGAGCAGTTCTTC. Encoded protein: CASSLAGSYNEQFF.

CDR3 sequence reads: CASSLAGDTDTQYF. The DNA of the CDR3 is TGTGCCAGCAGCTTAGCGGGGGACACAGATACGCAGTATTTT. The chain links TRBV5-4 to TRBJ2-3; the match to TRBD2 covers 8 bases. Per the germline V gene, CDR1 is SGHNT and CDR2 is YYREEE (reference sequence). The CDR3 runs 14 residues. V trimming: 2 bases; J trimming: 2 bases; junction bases outside the gene matches: 1.

The rearrangement joins TRBV7-9 to TRBJ2-3; 9 nucleotides line up with TRBD1. The junction had 1 base not matched to a gene; V was cut back by 2 bases and J by 1 base. Germline V gene lookup returns CDR1 SEHNR and CDR2 FQNEAQ (reference sequence). The length of the CDR3 is 15 residues. The CDR3 reads CASSLRTGGTDTQYF. CDR3 DNA: TGTGCCAGCAGCTTACGGACAGGGGGCACAGATACGCAGTATTTT.

The table lists this clone with a count of one. The genes are TRBV5-3 and TRBJ1-5, with D possibly being TRBD1 (6 bases). TRBV5-3 is an open reading frame whose function is uncertain. V was clipped by 2 bases and J by 4 bases, with 16 bases between them. The CDR3 runs to 16 residues. In DNA, the CDR3 is TGTGCCAGAAGCTTCCAACAGGGCTTGGGGAATCAGCCCCAGCATTTT. The encoded protein is CARSFQQGLGNQPQHF.

The chain is built from TRBV6-1 and TRBJ2-7; 11 bases map to TRBD2. Germline-derived CDR1 and CDR2 are MNHNS and SASEGT. The CDR3 is made up of 13 amino acids. Trimming took 7 bases from V and 4 from J; bases not matched to a gene: 3. Written as DNA, the CDR3 is TGTGCCAGCACCGGGACTAGCGGTTACGAGCAGTACTTC. Translated, it gives CASTGTSGYEQYF.

The genes are TRBV19 and TRBJ1-1; TRBD1 matches 10 bases. Unmatched junction bases numbered 6, after V lost 4 bases and J lost 4 bases. The CDR3 has 15 amino acids. CDR1 and CDR2 (germline): LNHDA, SQIVND (reference sequence). The CDR3 reads CASSTRGQGTTEAFF. CDR3 DNA sequence: TGTGCCAGTAGTACTCGGGGACAGGGGACCACTGAAGCTTTCTTT. The full variable domain, with the rest looked up from reference TRBV19 and TRBJ1-1, is DGGITQSPKYLFRKEGQNVTLSCEQNLNHDAMYWYRQDPGQGLRLIYYSQIVNDFQKGDIAEGYSVSREKKESFPLTVTSAQKNPTAFYLCASSTRGQGTTEAFFGQGTRLTVV.

The V call is TRBV19, the J call TRBJ1-3, with unresolved D. The CDR3 runs 14 residues. Trimming cost V 3 bases and J 0 bases, with 6 bases left between them. The germline CDR1 and CDR2 sequences are LNHDA and SQIVND (reference sequence). The CDR3 sequence is CASSMRSSGNTIYF. CDR3 nucleotides: TGTGCCAGTAGTATGAGGAGCTCTGGAAACACCATATATTTT.

This chain uses TRBV11-1 with TRBJ2-3; D is possibly TRBD2 (6 bases). The CDR3 has 18 amino acids. Trimming took off 4 bases at V and 4 bases at J, with 24 bases between the two ends. The germline gives CDR1 SGHAT, CDR2 FQDESV (reference sequence). The CDR3 nucleotides read TGTGCCAGCAGCTCGGCCTGGATGGAGGGCCAGGTGGCAGATACGCAGTATTTT. Translation: CASSSAWMEGQVADTQYF.

The V and J genes are TRBV20-1 and TRBJ2-7; 9 nucleotides align to TRBD1. Germline V CDR1 and CDR2: DFQATT, SNEGSKA (reference sequence). The CDR3 contains 11 residues. The CDR3 protein is CSVDRGAQQYF. The CDR3 DNA is TGCAGCGTCGACAGGGGGGCGCAGCAGTACTTC.

The genes are TRBV5-1 and TRBJ1-2, with D tentatively TRBD1 (6 bases). V was shortened by 7 bases and J by 5 bases, with 12 bases between the two germline ends. Germline V CDR1 and CDR2: SGHRS, YFSETQ. This CDR3 has 12 residues. The CDR3 DNA follows: TGCGCCAGCGGCTACAGGGAGTATGGCTACACCTTC. Amino acid sequence: CASGYREYGYTF.

The gene calls are TRBV5-6 and TRBJ2-5; D remains ambiguous. Trimming took 4 bases from V and 3 from J, leaving 19 bases between them. CDR1 is SGHDT and CDR2 is YYEEEE in the germline V gene. The CDR3 length is 16 residues. CDR3 in amino acids: CASSPNGREAEETQYF. The DNA for the CDR3 is TGTGCCAGCAGCCCGAACGGTCGAGAGGCTGAAGAGACCCAGTACTTC.

This sequence joins TRBV5-6 and TRBJ2-3; 8 nucleotides align to TRBD2. The CDR3 loop spans 15 amino acids. Per germline, CDR1 SGHDT and CDR2 YYEEEE. J gave up 5 bases and V 1 base, and 6 bases lay outside the gene matches. CDR3 loop: CASSLLREEGDTQYF. The CDR3 bases are TGTGCCAGCAGCTTGTTGCGGGAGGAGGGAGATACGCAGTATTTT.

This sequence joins TRBV5-1 and TRBJ2-2, with 8 bases matching TRBD1. With V trimmed by 4 bases and J by 3 bases, 5 bases remained unmatched. Germline V CDR1 and CDR2: SGHRS, YFSETQ. CDR3 length: 15 amino acids. Here the CDR3 DNA reads TGCGCCAGCAGCCAAGACAGGGGCGACACCGGGGAGCTGTTTTTT. This encodes CASSQDRGDTGELFF.

This sequence joins TRBV21-1 and TRBJ2-1; the D segment call TRBD1 is taken from the table without a DNA check. TRBV21-1 is a listed pseudogene. CDR3 length equals 12 residues. CDR3 sequence (DNA): TGTGCCAGCAGCAAAGGGCAGTATGAGCAGTTCTTC. Its translation is CASSKGQYEQFF.

In nucleotides, the CDR3 is TGTGCCAGCAGCTCGATTAGCGGCGCCTACAATGAGCAGTTCTTC. Protein sequence: CASSSISGAYNEQFF. This sequence joins TRBV7-3 and TRBJ2-1, with a weak D call TRBD2 (6 bases). V lost 4 bases and J 2 bases, leaving 12 bases between the germline ends. CDR3 length: 15 amino acids. Germline V gene lookup returns CDR1 SGHTA and CDR2 FQGTGA. Full variable domain (remainder filled in from reference TRBV7-3 and TRBJ2-1): GAGVSQTPSNKVTEKGKYVELRCDPISGHTALYWYRQSLGQGPEFLIYFQGTGAADDSGLPNDRFFAVRPEGSVSTLKIQRTERGDSAVYLCASSSISGAYNEQFFGPGTRLTVL.

This chain connects TRBV27 to TRBJ2-7; a possible D gene is TRBD2 (6 bases). CDR3 size: 15 residues. Trimming took 6 bases from V and 6 from J, leaving 21 bases between them. The germline CDR1 and CDR2 sequences are MNHEY and SMNVEV (reference sequence). The CDR3 loop is CASSASVGGLVEQYF. The DNA of the CDR3 is TGTGCCAGCAGCGCTTCGGTGGGGGGTTTGGTCGAGCAGTACTTC.

A single count supports this clone. The chain uses TRBV19 and TRBJ2-5, with 9 bases fitting TRBD2. The CDR3 extends over 16 amino acids. The V and J ends lost 3 bases and 5 bases, in that order; junction bases with no gene match: 10. From germline, CDR1 is LNHDA and CDR2 SQIVND (reference sequence). CDR3 DNA sequence: TGTGCCAGTAGTATTTCGTCTAGCGGGGTCGGGGAGACCCAGTACTTC. It is translated as CASSISSSGVGETQYF.

This sequence joins TRBV28 and TRBJ1-3; 9 nucleotides match TRBD1. The CDR3 covers 14 residues. Germline assignment: CDR1 MDHEN and CDR2 SYDVKM. The trim removed 5 bases at V and 6 bases at J, leaving 5 bases unmatched. CDR3 in amino acids: CASSTRTGANTIYF. CDR3 bases: TGTGCCAGCAGTACCAGGACAGGGGCAAACACCATATATTTT.

The J gene is TRBJ2-1, the V gene TRBV5-8; no definite D call. Per germline, CDR1 SGHTS and CDR2 YDEGEE. Trimming removed 5 bases from V and 4 bases from J, with 16 bases in between. The CDR3 is made up of 15 amino acids. The CDR3 region is CASRQTYNSYNEQFF. The CDR3 DNA is TGTGCCAGCAGGCAGACTTACAACTCTTACAATGAGCAGTTCTTC.

The V call is TRBV18, the J call TRBJ2-3, with TRBD2 matching 8 bases. Losses at the gene ends were 4 bases for V and 9 bases for J; bases not matched to a gene: 6. Germline CDR1 reads KGHSH; CDR2 reads LQKENI. The CDR3 has 13 residues. The CDR3 region is CASSRSLAETQYF. CDR3 nucleotide sequence: TGTGCCAGCTCACGATCACTAGCGGAAACGCAGTATTTT.

The CDR3 spells CASSLLRDREYEQYF. DNA for the CDR3: TGTGCCAGCAGCTTACTCCGGGACAGGGAATACGAGCAGTACTTC. The chain links TRBV7-8 to TRBJ2-7, with 9 bases aligning to TRBD1. The length of the CDR3 is 15 residues. Germline V CDR1 and CDR2: SGHVS, FQNEAQ. The V segment lost 2 bases and the J segment 4 bases; nucleotides outside the gene matches: 6.

The gene calls are TRBV6-1 and TRBJ2-7, with D unclear. The CDR3 loop spans 14 amino acids. V gave up 6 bases and J gave up 4 bases, with 16 bases separating them. Germline assignment: CDR1 MNHNS and CDR2 SASEGT. The CDR3 region has the DNA TGTGCCAGCAGGAGAACTCAACAGACGTACGAGCAGTACTTC. Translated: CASRRTQQTYEQYF.

The J gene is TRBJ1-1, the V gene TRBV6-5; 8 bases are a match to TRBD1. This CDR3 region has 11 residues. Trimming at V came to 6 bases and at J to 8 bases, leaving 2 bases not matched to a gene. Germline values: CDR1 MNHEY, CDR2 SVGAGI. The CDR3 region has the DNA TGTGCCAGCAGCAGACAGGGGGAAGCTTTCTTT. Translation: CASSRQGEAFF.

The chain joins TRBV6-5 to TRBJ2-7; 7 nucleotides match TRBD1. The CDR3 has 13 amino acids. Germline V lookup: CDR1 MNHEY, CDR2 SVGAGI. The V gene end was trimmed by 10 bases and the J gene end by 1 base; junction bases not matched to a gene: 7. Written as DNA, the CDR3 is TGTGCCACCGGGGACAGATCTTCCTACGAGCAGTACTTC. Residues: CATGDRSSYEQYF.

This chain joins TRBV2 and TRBJ2-7, with 9 nucleotides matching TRBD1. Germline loops: CDR1 SNHLY, CDR2 FYNNEI. Trimming removed 5 bases from V and 4 bases from J; junction bases left unmatched: 9. The CDR3 consists of 15 residues. The CDR3, as DNA: TGTGCCAGCAGTCCCCGGGACAGGGTTAAGTACGAGCAGTACTTC. This sequence encodes CASSPRDRVKYEQYF.

The chain recombines TRBV2 with TRBJ2-3, with TRBD2 identical over 10 bases. The CDR3 sequence is 15 residues long. V dropped 4 bases and J dropped 4; count of bases not matched to a gene: 5. From germline, CDR1 is SNHLY and CDR2 FYNNEI. This CDR3 is CASSVGLAVPDTQYF. CDR3 bases: TGTGCCAGCAGTGTAGGACTAGCGGTTCCAGATACGCAGTATTTT.

The V and J genes are TRBV10-3 and TRBJ2-5; a possible D gene is TRBD2 (6 bases). Germline loops: CDR1 ENHRY, CDR2 SYGVKD. V gave up 8 bases and J gave up 2 bases, with 6 bases separating them. The CDR3 is 11 residues long. This CDR3 reads CAIGTQETQYF. The CDR3 nucleotides are TGTGCCATCGGGACTCAAGAGACCCAGTACTTC.

This sequence joins TRBV5-4 and TRBJ2-7; 10 bases map to TRBD2. J lost 3 bases, V lost 0 bases, and 6 bases had no gene match. CDR1 is SGHNT, CDR2 YYREEE, per germline (reference sequence). The CDR3 contains 16 residues. CDR3 protein: CASSLGLAGAHYEQYF. CDR3 nucleotide sequence: TGTGCCAGCAGCTTGGGGCTAGCGGGAGCCCACTACGAGCAGTACTTC.